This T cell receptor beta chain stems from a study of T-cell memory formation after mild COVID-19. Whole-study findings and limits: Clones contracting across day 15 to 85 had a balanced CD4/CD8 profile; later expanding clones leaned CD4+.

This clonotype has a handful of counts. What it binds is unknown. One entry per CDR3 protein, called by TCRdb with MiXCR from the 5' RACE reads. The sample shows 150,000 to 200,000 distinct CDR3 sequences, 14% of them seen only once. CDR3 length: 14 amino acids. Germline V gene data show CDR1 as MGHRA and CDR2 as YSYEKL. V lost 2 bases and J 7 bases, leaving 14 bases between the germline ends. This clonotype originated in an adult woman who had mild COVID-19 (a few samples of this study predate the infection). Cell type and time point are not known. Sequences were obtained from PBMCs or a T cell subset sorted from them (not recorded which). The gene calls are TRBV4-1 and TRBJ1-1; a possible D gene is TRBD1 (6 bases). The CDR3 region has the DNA TGCGCCAGCAGCCAAACCCGGGACACGCTTGAAGCTTTCTTT. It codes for CASSQTRDTLEAFF.